Listed below are T cell receptor beta chains from one sample, sequenced in a study of blood T cell repertoires in COVID-19. The method was immunoSEQ multiplex PCR; TCRdb's version includes in-frame clones alone and lacks a portion of them. The sample yields around 81,000 clones, roughly 87% seen once. Input material: peripheral blood. These receptors were taken from a man aged 65-85 years with acute or convalescent COVID-19. Each CDR3 is given with its conserved first and last residue. A D gene is named only where the DNA matches it firmly. Expanded clones are given a class, and other clones once, few, many or no size at all.

CDR3	DNA	size	V	D	J
CASSPQGQLSNQPQHF	TGTGCCAGCAGCCCTCAGGGACAGCTTAGCAATCAGCCCCAGCATTTT	-	TRBV7-2	TRBD1	TRBJ1-5
CASSTTPYDEQYF	TGTGCCAGCAGCACGACTCCCTACGACGAGCAGTACTTC	-	TRBV11-2	-	TRBJ2-7
CASSYSKQGARNTIYF	TGTGCCAGCAGTTACTCGAAACAGGGGGCGAGAAACACCATATATTTT	-	TRBV6-5	TRBD1	TRBJ1-3
CAISDKGENYGYTF	TGTGCCATCAGTGATAAAGGAGAGAACTATGGCTACACCTTC	once	TRBV10-3	-	TRBJ1-2
CASSIDKSSYNEQFF	TGTGCCAGTAGTATAGACAAGAGCTCCTACAATGAGCAGTTCTTC	few	TRBV19	-	TRBJ2-1
CASEKGADNSPLHF	TGTGCCAGCGAGAAGGGGGCGGATAATTCACCCCTCCACTTT	-	TRBV2	TRBD1	TRBJ1-6
CSVILGPGYEQYF	TGCAGCGTTATCTTGGGGCCCGGCTACGAGCAGTACTTC	-	TRBV29-1	-	TRBJ2-7
CASSQAPPTSGGGGETQYF	TGTGCCAGCAGCCAAGCCCCCCCTACTAGCGGGGGGGGAGGAGAGACCCAGTACTTC	-	TRBV3-1/TRBV3-2	TRBD2	TRBJ2-5
CASSRSSARTDTQYF	TGTGCCAGCAGCCGATCTAGCGCACGCACAGATACGCAGTATTTT	-	TRBV5-4	-	TRBJ2-3
CASSLLRDRGGKPQHF	TGTGCCAGCAGTTTACTCCGGGACAGGGGTGGGAAGCCCCAGCATTTT	-	TRBV28	TRBD1	TRBJ1-5
CASSPAGTGGHEQFF	TGTGCCAGTAGTCCGGCCGGGACAGGGGGACATGAGCAGTTCTTC	-	TRBV19	TRBD1	TRBJ2-1
CASSLEMPIRNMNTEAFF	TGTGCCAGCAGTTTGGAGATGCCGATTAGAAACATGAACACTGAAGCTTTCTTT	-	TRBV28	-	TRBJ1-1
CASSPDRVNTDTQYF	TGTGCCAGCAGCCCGGACAGGGTAAACACAGATACGCAGTATTTT	-	TRBV7-9	TRBD1	TRBJ2-3
CASSVVTGPMRGKLFF	TGTGCCAGCAGCGTAGTGACAGGGCCTATGAGGGGGAAACTGTTTTTT	-	TRBV9	TRBD1	TRBJ1-4
CATSRDIVASGSGELFF	TGTGCCACCAGCAGGGACATCGTAGCTAGCGGGAGCGGGGAGCTGTTTTTT	-	TRBV15	TRBD2	TRBJ2-2
CASSYGTGTAQFF	TGTGCCAGCAGTTACGGGACAGGTACCGCGCAGTTCTTC	-	TRBV6-2/TRBV6-3	TRBD1	TRBJ2-1
CASSPTSRYYNEQFF	TGTGCCAGCAGTCCGACTAGCAGATACTACAATGAGCAGTTCTTC	-	TRBV6-2/TRBV6-3	TRBD2	TRBJ2-1
CATLIGVTAFF	TGTGCCACCCTGATCGGGGTAACAGCTTTCTTT	-	TRBV19	-	TRBJ1-1
CASSYGGGNTEAFF	TGTGCCAGCAGTTACGGAGGGGGCAACACTGAAGCTTTCTTT	-	TRBV6-2/TRBV6-3	TRBD1	TRBJ1-1
CASSRGVLNTEAFF	TGTGCCAGCAGCCGCGGGGTTTTGAACACTGAAGCTTTCTTT	-	TRBV7-9	-	TRBJ1-1
CASSQLGAFGEKLFF	TGCGCCAGCAGTCAATTAGGGGCCTTCGGGGAAAAACTGTTTTTT	few	TRBV23-1	-	TRBJ1-4
CASSVESGIGEQYF	TGTGCCAGCAGCGTAGAATCTGGTATCGGCGAGCAGTACTTC	-	TRBV9	-	TRBJ2-7
CASSFRGAGNTEAFF	TGTGCCAGCAGCTTTAGGGGCGCTGGGAACACTGAAGCTTTCTTT	-	TRBV5-6	-	TRBJ1-1
CASSSGQGAYEQYF	TGTGCCAGCAGCTCCGGACAGGGGGCGTACGAGCAGTACTTC	-	TRBV5-8	TRBD1	TRBJ2-7
CASSQGVRGSSGNTIYF	TGTGCCAGCAGCCAAGGGGTAAGGGGTTCCTCTGGAAACACCATATATTTT	once	TRBV3-1/TRBV3-2	-	TRBJ1-3
CASSSKVYSNQPQHF	TGTGCCAGCAGTAGTAAAGTCTATAGCAATCAGCCCCAGCATTTT	-	TRBV28	-	TRBJ1-5
CASSQDGGYGYTF	TGTGCCAGCAGCCAAGATGGAGGCTATGGCTACACCTTC	-	TRBV3-1/TRBV3-2	-	TRBJ1-2
CASVPSGGAESYEQYF	TGTGCCAGCGTACCTTCAGGAGGGGCGGAATCCTACGAGCAGTACTTC	once	TRBV28	-	TRBJ2-7
CASSEEGGRVYEQYF	TGTGCCAGCAGTGAAGAGGGCGGGAGGGTGTACGAGCAGTACTTC	-	TRBV25-1	TRBD2	TRBJ2-7
CASSRTYSTGELFF	TGTGCCAGCAGTCGGACTTATAGCACCGGGGAGCTGTTTTTT	-	TRBV28	-	TRBJ2-2
CASSENFLAGYNEQFF	TGCGCCAGCAGTGAGAATTTTCTAGCGGGCTACAATGAGCAGTTCTTC	-	TRBV10-2	TRBD2	TRBJ2-1
CASSSLAGAETQYF	TGTGCCAGCAGCTCCTTAGCGGGGGCAGAGACCCAGTACTTC	-	TRBV5-6	TRBD2	TRBJ2-5
CASRLGQPPGELFF	TGTGCCAGCAGGCTGGGACAGCCTCCCGGGGAGCTGTTTTTT	-	TRBV2	TRBD1	TRBJ2-2
CASSSGQSTNEKLFF	TGTGCCAGCAGCTCCGGACAGTCAACTAATGAAAAACTGTTTTTT	-	TRBV7-9	-	TRBJ1-4
CASSFMTDRETQYF	TGTGCCAGCAGCTTCATGACGGACAGAGAGACCCAGTACTTC	-	TRBV7-9	-	TRBJ2-5